These T cell receptor beta chains were read from a single sample in a study of yellow fever vaccine responses in identical twins. TCRdb ran MiXCR on the RT-PCR reads and lists one entry per CDR3 protein. The sample includes more than 1,500 distinct CDR3 sequences, over 75% of them seen just once. The sequenced sample was T cells from blood (PBMCs), unsorted or a sorted subset (not recorded which), obtained before or after yellow fever vaccination (not recorded which). The receptor set was obtained from a woman aged 18-29 years who received the yellow fever vaccine. CDR3s include the opening cysteine and the closing phenylalanine or tryptophan. The D gene is left open where the match is weak. Only part of the rows carry a size: once, few, many, or a class if the clone is expanded.

cdr3_nt	cdr3_aa	clone_size	d_call	v_call	j_call
TGTGCCAGCAGCTTCGCGGGGGGGATAGATACGCAGTATTTT	CASSFAGGIDTQYF	.	TRBD2	TRBV11-3	TRBJ2-3
TGCGCCAGCAGCCGGGGAGGTAGCAATCAGCCCCAGCATTTT	CASSRGGSNQPQHF	.	.	TRBV10-1	TRBJ1-5
TGTGCCAGCAGCTTAAGGGAAGGACCCCAGTACTTC	CASSLREGPQYF	.	.	TRBV7-3	TRBJ2-4
TGTGCCAGCAGTTACTCTACTAGCGGGAGTGGTGGTGACGAGCAGTACTTC	CASSYSTSGSGGDEQYF	few	TRBD2	TRBV6-2/TRBV6-3	TRBJ2-7
TGTGCCAGCACCCTTATCGAGAACACCGGGGAGCTGTTTTTT	CASTLIENTGELFF	.	.	TRBV6-1	TRBJ2-2
TGCGCCAGCAGCGCCGGTAGGAGTTCTAACTATGGCTACACCTTC	CASSAGRSSNYGYTF	.	.	TRBV10-1	TRBJ1-2
TGTGCCAGCAGTACACAGGGGAATTCACCCCTCCACTTT	CASSTQGNSPLHF	.	TRBD1	TRBV6-6	TRBJ1-6
TGTGCCACCAGCAGAGGGGGGACCGGGGAGCTGTTTTTT	CATSRGGTGELFF	.	.	TRBV15	TRBJ2-2
TGTGCCAGCAGCAAGGACCAATCTAACAATGAGCAGTTCTTC	CASSKDQSNNEQFF	.	.	TRBV21-1	TRBJ2-1
TGTGCCAGCAGCTTAGCGTTGCAGGGCTACGAGCAGTACTTC	CASSLALQGYEQYF	.	.	TRBV7-2	TRBJ2-7
TGTGCCAGCAGCTTAGATTCCAGGGGCGCACGGGAGCAGTACTTC	CASSLDSRGAREQYF	.	.	TRBV11-2	TRBJ2-7
TGCAGCGTTGAGGCCAGAAAATTCTATGGCTACACCTTC	CSVEARKFYGYTF	.	.	TRBV29-1	TRBJ1-2
TGTGCCAGCAGTCCAGACTCCAATTATAATTCACCCCTCCACTTT	CASSPDSNYNSPLHF	.	.	TRBV11-1	TRBJ1-6
TGTGCCAGCAGCTTAGCAAGGGCGGGGACAGATACGCAGTATTTT	CASSLARAGTDTQYF	.	.	TRBV7-2	TRBJ2-3
TGCGCCAGCAGCTCATACAGGGGTTCCTACAATGAGCAGTTCTTC	CASSSYRGSYNEQFF	.	TRBD1	TRBV5-1	TRBJ2-1
TGTGCCAGCAGTGACGGCGGGGGAACAGATACGCAGTATTTT	CASSDGGGTDTQYF	.	TRBD2	TRBV6-4	TRBJ2-3
TGCGCCAGCAGCTACGGACAGGAGGGAATTTCACCCCTCCACTTT	CASSYGQEGISPLHF	.	TRBD1	TRBV4-1	TRBJ1-6
TGCGCCAGCAAGGACGCCTCGAGGACCCAGTACTTC	CASKDASRTQYF	.	.	TRBV10-2	TRBJ2-5
TGCAGCGCCCTCAGGGGTACCTACGAGCAGTACTTC	CSALRGTYEQYF	once	.	TRBV29-1	TRBJ2-7
TGTGCCACCAGCAGAACCACAGGGGGCAACTATGGCTACACCTTC	CATSRTTGGNYGYTF	.	TRBD1	TRBV15	TRBJ1-2
TGTGCCATCAGTGAGTCTGAAGACTTGAACACTGAAGCTTTCTTT	CAISESEDLNTEAFF	.	.	TRBV10-3	TRBJ1-1
TGTGCCAGCAGTCGGACAGGCAGAAACACTGAAGCTTTCTTT	CASSRTGRNTEAFF	.	TRBD1	TRBV12-3/TRBV12-4	TRBJ1-1
TGCGCCAGCAGCCTAAGAGGCCCGGACACTGAAGCTTTCTTT	CASSLRGPDTEAFF	.	.	TRBV4-1	TRBJ1-1
TGTGCCAGCAGTTACTTAACAGGGCTAGACTATGGCTACACCTTC	CASSYLTGLDYGYTF	.	.	TRBV6-2/TRBV6-3	TRBJ1-2
TGTGCCAGCAGGGAGGGTGTGGATACGCAGTATTTT	CASREGVDTQYF	.	.	TRBV7-9	TRBJ2-3
TGTGCCAGCAGCCTCCCTCCCGGGGGGGCAGATACGCAGTATTTT	CASSLPPGGADTQYF	.	TRBD2	TRBV7-3	TRBJ2-3
TGTGCTAGTGTACCCGGTGACTTCAATCAGCCCCAGCATTTT	CASVPGDFNQPQHF	once	.	TRBV12-5	TRBJ1-5
TGTGCCACCAGCAGAGAAGGGACTAGACGGAAGCAGTACTTC	CATSREGTRRKQYF	.	TRBD2	TRBV15	TRBJ2-7
TGTGCCAGCAGCTTAGCCGGGACAGGGAAACTTAACACTGAAGCTTTCTTT	CASSLAGTGKLNTEAFF	.	TRBD1	TRBV7-2	TRBJ1-1
TGTGCCAGCAGTCGACTAGCGGGAGTGGCTAGTGATGAGCAGTTCTTC	CASSRLAGVASDEQFF	.	TRBD2	TRBV6-1	TRBJ2-1
TGTGCCAGCTCACCATCACCCTACAATGAGCAGTTCTTC	CASSPSPYNEQFF	.	.	TRBV18	TRBJ2-1
TGCGCCAGCAGCCATGGAGGGGGGGCCTACGAGCAGTACTTC	CASSHGGGAYEQYF	.	.	TRBV4-1	TRBJ2-7
TGTGCCAGCACCATCAACACCGGGGAGCTGTTTTTT	CASTINTGELFF	.	.	TRBV3-1	TRBJ2-2
TGTGCCATCGAGCGTGGGGGTCCCACGGGGGATACGCAGTATTTT	CAIERGGPTGDTQYF	.	.	TRBV10-3	TRBJ2-3
TGTGCCAGCAGCCGGACTAGCGGGAGGGTCCCAGATACGCAGTATTTT	CASSRTSGRVPDTQYF	.	TRBD2	TRBV12-3/TRBV12-4	TRBJ2-3
TGTGCCAGCAGCTTAGCCACACATAGTGGGGCAGAGACCCAGTACTTC	CASSLATHSGAETQYF	.	.	TRBV11-3	TRBJ2-5
TGTGCCAGCAGCTTAAAACAGCTAGATACGCAGTATTTT	CASSLKQLDTQYF	.	.	TRBV7-6	TRBJ2-3
TGTGCCAGCAGTGTGGCAGGGGAGGGACACAATGAGCAGTTCTTC	CASSVAGEGHNEQFF	.	.	TRBV6-1	TRBJ2-1
TGTGCCAGCAGCCGTACAGAAATGGTGCAGTACTTC	CASSRTEMVQYF	once	.	TRBV7-2	TRBJ2-7
TGTGCCAGCAGTAACCAGGGGGCCCCTGAAGCTTTCTTT	CASSNQGAPEAFF	.	TRBD1	TRBV6-2/TRBV6-3	TRBJ1-1
TGTGCCAGCAGACCTAATGGGGGCAACGTCCTGACTTTC	CASRPNGGNVLTF	.	.	TRBV12-3/TRBV12-4	TRBJ2-6
TGCGCCAGCAGCTACGGACAGAACTACAATGAGCAGTTCTTC	CASSYGQNYNEQFF	.	.	TRBV5-1	TRBJ2-1
TGCAGTGCTAGAAGGACTAGCGGGAGGGAGACCCAGTACTTC	CSARRTSGRETQYF	.	TRBD2	TRBV20-1	TRBJ2-5
TGCGCCAGCAGCCCGGGACTAGCCTACAATGAGCAGTTCTTC	CASSPGLAYNEQFF	.	TRBD2	TRBV4-1	TRBJ2-1
TGTGCCACCAGCTCTTCAGGGGGCAATGAGCAGTTCTTC	CATSSSGGNEQFF	.	TRBD1	TRBV15	TRBJ2-1
TGCGCCAGCAGCCCTGGTGGACTAGCGGGAGTCGCCGGGGAGCTGTTTTTT	CASSPGGLAGVAGELFF	.	TRBD2	TRBV5-1	TRBJ2-2
TGTGCTAGCAGCCCGGATAGGGCGAGCTACGAGCAGTACTTC	CASSPDRASYEQYF	.	.	TRBV7-7	TRBJ2-7
TGCGCCAGCAGCCTAGCCCCCGCGACCTACGAGCAGTACTTC	CASSLAPATYEQYF	.	.	TRBV4-1	TRBJ2-7
TGTGCCAGCAGCTTAGCGGGACTAGCGTCCGGGGAGCTGTTTTTT	CASSLAGLASGELFF	.	TRBD2	TRBV7-6	TRBJ2-2
TGTGCCAGCAGCTTGGGTGCCCTGAGCTACGAGCAGTACTTC	CASSLGALSYEQYF	.	.	TRBV5-6	TRBJ2-7
TGCGCCAGCAGTTATTTAGCGGGGGCCCTGGAGGATGAGCAGTTCTTC	CASSYLAGALEDEQFF	.	TRBD2	TRBV4-1	TRBJ2-1
TGCAGCGTTAACGGTGGGGTCCGCTATGGCTACACCTTC	CSVNGGVRYGYTF	.	.	TRBV29-1	TRBJ1-2
TGTGCCAGCAGTTACTCCGACAGGGGGGTAGAGACCCAGTACTTC	CASSYSDRGVETQYF	.	TRBD1	TRBV6-5	TRBJ2-5
TGTGCCAGTGGTGGGACAGGGGCCTACGAGCAGTACTTC	CASGGTGAYEQYF	.	TRBD1	TRBV19	TRBJ2-7
TGTGCCATCAGTGAGAACAGACACTACACAGATACGCAGTATTTT	CAISENRHYTDTQYF	.	.	TRBV10-3	TRBJ2-3
TGCGCCAGCAGTCATAGCGGACTCTACGAGCAGTACTTC	CASSHSGLYEQYF	.	.	TRBV10-1	TRBJ2-7
TGTGCCAGCAGCTTCGGACTGCGCCGAGATACGCAGTATTTT	CASSFGLRRDTQYF	once	.	TRBV11-2	TRBJ2-3
TGTGCCAGCAGCTTAGCGACTAGCGGGAGCGGGGAGCTGTTTTTT	CASSLATSGSGELFF	.	TRBD2	TRBV7-2	TRBJ2-2
TGCGCCAGCAGTAAAAGGACCGAAAACCCCCCCAATGAGCAGTTCTTC	CASSKRTENPPNEQFF	.	.	TRBV10-1	TRBJ2-1